This is a list of T cell receptor beta chains from one sample in a study of shared clonotypes between healthy human individuals. The method was immunoSEQ multiplex PCR; TCRdb's version includes in-frame clones alone and lacks a portion of them. The data hold roughly 1 million clones, with 60% to 80% observed a single time. Source material: memory CD4+ T cells sorted from blood. The receptor set was obtained from a man between 18 and 29 years old in good health. Each CDR3 is given with its conserved first and last residue. D genes are given only for firm matches. The size of a clone is reported for some rows only, either as once, few or many, or as a class for expanded clones.

J,D,size,V,DNA,CDR3
TRBJ1-2,.,.,TRBV27,TGTGCCAGCAGTTTCCGGGACCTTCGGGATGGCTACACCTTC,CASSFRDLRDGYTF
TRBJ1-3,.,once,TRBV5-8,TGTGCCAGCAGCTCCAGGGTCTCCGGTGGAAACACCATATATTTT,CASSSRVSGGNTIYF
TRBJ1-4,TRBD1,many,TRBV15,TGTGCCACCAGCAGAGATAATGCAGGGGGGGAACTGTTTTTT,CATSRDNAGGELFF
TRBJ1-1,TRBD1,.,TRBV5-1,TGCGCCAGCAGCCCCCGGGACAGGGGGCCGAGTGGTACTGAAGCTTTCTTT,CASSPRDRGPSGTEAFF
TRBJ2-3,.,.,TRBV7-2,TGTGCCAGCAGCTCAGGACAGAAAACAGATACGCAGTATTTT,CASSSGQKTDTQYF
TRBJ1-1,.,.,TRBV6-6,TGTGCCAGCAGTTACACCGTGGGGACTGAAGCTTTCTTT,CASSYTVGTEAFF
TRBJ1-2,TRBD1,.,TRBV5-1,TGCGCCAGCAGCCCCAATATACAGGGGCTAACCTATGGAGGCTACACCTTC,CASSPNIQGLTYGGYTF
TRBJ1-2,TRBD1,few,TRBV19,TGTGCCAGTAGCCCTGGGACAGGGTGGTATGGCTACACCTTC,CASSPGTGWYGYTF
TRBJ1-6,.,few,TRBV2,TGTGCCAGCAGTGACAGGTTGACAGGTGTTTCGAATTCACCCCTCCACTTT,CASSDRLTGVSNSPLHF
TRBJ1-6,TRBD1,.,TRBV6-1,TGTGCCAGCAGTGAAAGGACAGGGATGGGGTATAATTCACCCCTCCACTTT,CASSERTGMGYNSPLHF
TRBJ1-1,.,.,TRBV5-5,TGTGCCAGCAGCTTGGGAGTCAATACCAACACTGAAGCTTTCTTT,CASSLGVNTNTEAFF
TRBJ1-4,TRBD1,.,TRBV4-1,TGCGCCAGCAGCCAAGATCTGACAGGGCCGACGGGAAAACTGTTTTTT,CASSQDLTGPTGKLFF
TRBJ2-5,.,.,TRBV2,TGTGCCAGTCAGTTCTATGCACAAGAGACCCAGTACTTC,CASQFYAQETQYF
TRBJ2-1,.,few,TRBV18,TGTGCCAGCTCACCAGGACAAAACAATGAGCAGTTCTTC,CASSPGQNNEQFF
TRBJ2-1,TRBD2,.,TRBV19,TGTGCCAGTAGTAACCTAGCGGGAGGAGGAAATGAGCAGTTCTTC,CASSNLAGGGNEQFF
TRBJ2-2,TRBD1,.,TRBV9,TGTGCCAGCAGCGTAGAGGGACAGGCCCGGACCACCGGGGAGCTGTTTTTT,CASSVEGQARTTGELFF
TRBJ2-3,.,.,TRBV5-1,TGCGCCAGCAGCTACGCAGATACGCAGTATTTT,CASSYADTQYF
TRBJ2-3,.,.,TRBV15,TGTGCCACCAGCAGATACTTGCCTTCTGGGACAGATACGCAGTATTTT,CATSRYLPSGTDTQYF
TRBJ1-4,.,.,TRBV7-9,TGTGCCAGCAGCTTAGCGGGCAGGGGTCCTGAAAAACTGTTTTTT,CASSLAGRGPEKLFF
TRBJ1-5,.,.,TRBV7-8,TGTGCCAGCAGCTTAGCCGGGGGAGGCAATCAGCCCCAGCATTTT,CASSLAGGGNQPQHF
TRBJ2-5,TRBD2,.,TRBV6-5,TGTGCCAGCAGTAGGACTAGCGGGGGGAAAGAGACCCAGTACTTC,CASSRTSGGKETQYF
TRBJ1-6,TRBD1,.,TRBV10-3,TGTGCCATCAGTGGGGGGACAGGCAGTTCACCCCTCCACTTT,CAISGGTGSSPLHF
TRBJ2-7,.,.,TRBV6-6,TGTGCCAGCAGTCAACTCCCGGACTTCTCCGAGCAGTACTTC,CASSQLPDFSEQYF
TRBJ1-2,.,few,TRBV2,TGTGCCAGCAGCACCACAGGGACTAACTATGGCTACACCTTC,CASSTTGTNYGYTF
TRBJ2-1,TRBD1,.,TRBV7-9,TGTGCCAGCAGCTTCCGGCCGGGACAGGGTTACAATGAGCAGTTCTTC,CASSFRPGQGYNEQFF
TRBJ1-5,.,.,TRBV28,TGTGCCAGCAGGACCGACATCTATAGCAATCAGCCCCAGCATTTT,CASRTDIYSNQPQHF
TRBJ2-1,.,.,TRBV7-9,TGTGCCAGCAGCTTACTTCTTGAGCAGTTCTTC,CASSLLLEQFF
TRBJ2-7,.,few,TRBV30,TGTGCCTGGAGTGAGTCGGCGGTCCACGAGCAGTACTTC,CAWSESAVHEQYF
TRBJ1-6,.,many,TRBV30,TGTGCCTGGAGTGTAGGGTATTCACCCCTCCACTTT,CAWSVGYSPLHF
TRBJ1-2,.,.,TRBV18,TGTGCCAGCTCACCAGCGATTCTGACTTCTAACTATGGCTACACCTTC,CASSPAILTSNYGYTF
TRBJ1-6,.,few,TRBV18,TGTGCCAGCTCACCACCGGCGGGTAACGGTTCACCCCTCCACTTT,CASSPPAGNGSPLHF
TRBJ1-5,.,once,TRBV10-3,TGTGCCACCACGGATCAGGGGAGCCAGCCCCAGCATTTT,CATTDQGSQPQHF
TRBJ2-2,.,.,TRBV6-1,TGTGCCAGCAGTGAATCTAGGACCTCCGGGGAGCTGTTTTTT,CASSESRTSGELFF
TRBJ2-1,.,.,TRBV27,TGTGCCAGCAGTTTTGTTATGGACGGAAGCTCCTACAATGAGCAGTTCTTC,CASSFVMDGSSYNEQFF
TRBJ1-6,TRBD1,once,TRBV7-9,TGTGCCAGCAGCGGTCGTAGCGTGGGACAGGTTTTTCTGACCCTCCACTTT,CASSGRSVGQVFLTLHF
TRBJ2-3,.,.,TRBV19,TGTGCCAGTAGTATTCGGGGAAGCACAGATACGCAGTATTTT,CASSIRGSTDTQYF
TRBJ1-1,.,.,TRBV7-2,TGTGCCAGCAGCCGACAGACCAACACTGAAGCTTTCTTT,CASSRQTNTEAFF
TRBJ1-2,.,.,TRBV6-5,TGTGCCAGCAGCCCTACAGGGATTTATGGCTACACCTTC,CASSPTGIYGYTF
TRBJ2-5,.,many,TRBV7-2,TGTGCCAGCAGCTCCAGGGTCCAAGAGACCCAGTACTTC,CASSSRVQETQYF
TRBJ1-1,TRBD1,.,TRBV28,TGTGCCAGCAGTATTACCGGGACAGGAGCTTTCTTT,CASSITGTGAFF
TRBJ2-7,.,.,TRBV6-6,TGTGCCAGCAGTCACGGACGGACAGACATACCCTACGAGCAGTACTTC,CASSHGRTDIPYEQYF
TRBJ2-2,TRBD1,.,TRBV10-1,TGCGCCAGCAGCACAGGGGGCGCGAACACCGGGGAGCTGTTTTTT,CASSTGGANTGELFF
TRBJ2-3,TRBD2,.,TRBV5-1,TGCGCCAGCAGCCCGGGACTAGCGCTAGACACAGATACGCAGTATTTT,CASSPGLALDTDTQYF
TRBJ2-5,TRBD1,.,TRBV19,TGTGCCAGTAGTATCCCGGGACAGGGGGCGGGAGAGACCCAGTACTTC,CASSIPGQGAGETQYF
TRBJ1-1,.,.,TRBV11-2,TGTGCCAGCAGCTTAAAAGGGAGGGTCGCTGAAGCTTTCTTT,CASSLKGRVAEAFF
TRBJ2-7,.,.,TRBV7-8,TGTGCCAGCAGCTTAGATGGCAGATCCTACGAGCAGTACTTC,CASSLDGRSYEQYF
TRBJ1-6,.,.,TRBV28,TGTGCCAGCAGTTTACAGGGATATAATTCACCCCTCCACTTT,CASSLQGYNSPLHF
TRBJ1-5,.,.,TRBV10-3,TGTGCCCTACAACTGACTGACAGCCGGACCCAGCATTTT,CALQLTDSRTQHF
TRBJ2-7,TRBD2,.,TRBV7-2,TGTGCCAGCAGCTCTAAGGCGTCTAGCGGCTTCTACGAGCAGTACTTC,CASSSKASSGFYEQYF
TRBJ2-1,.,.,TRBV25-1,TGTGCCAGCAGAGGGACTCTTTACAATGAGCAGTTCTTC,CASRGTLYNEQFF
TRBJ1-2,TRBD1,.,TRBV19,TGTGCCAGTAGTACCCATCCGGGACAGGGTTACGGCTACACCTTC,CASSTHPGQGYGYTF
TRBJ2-1,.,.,TRBV30,TGTGCCTGGAGTGGCCTTAGAACCTACAATGAGCAGTTCTTC,CAWSGLRTYNEQFF
TRBJ1-4,.,.,TRBV28,TGTGCCAGCAGTTTCTTTCGGGCAGCAGAAAAACTGTTTTTT,CASSFFRAAEKLFF
TRBJ1-1,.,.,TRBV4-3,TGCGCCAGCAGCCAAGGGAACAGGGCCCCGAACACTGAAGCTTTCTTT,CASSQGNRAPNTEAFF
TRBJ1-1,.,.,TRBV28,TGTGCCAGCAGCCCCGGGGGGAAAGCTTTCTTT,CASSPGGKAFF
TRBJ2-3,.,once,TRBV5-1,TGCGCCAGCACCGCTAGCACAGATACGCAGTATTTT,CASTASTDTQYF
TRBJ1-5,.,few,TRBV6-6,TGTGCCAGCAGTTACGGGGACCATCAGCCCCAGCATTTT,CASSYGDHQPQHF
TRBJ2-1,.,.,TRBV7-2,TGTGCCAGCAGCTCCGGAGGACACTACAATGAGCAGTTCTTC,CASSSGGHYNEQFF